The present T cell receptor (beta chain) was sequenced within a study of cytomegalovirus exposure and HLA in healthy donors. The overall study: HLA-typed donors contributed about 85 million unique TCRs, which were held in an early data release.

General study points: Later, an analysis showed that TCR beta chains associated with HLA were more clonally expanded than others that were equally common. In a later analysis, TCR beta V- and J-gene trimming was associated with a missense DCLRE1C variant.

Vbeta (60) and Jbeta (13) primers were used in the PCR. The repertoire was sequenced with immunoSEQ multiplex PCR; TCRdb's copy has only in-frame clones and lacks some. Of 130,000 to 150,000 clones listed, roughly three quarters are singletons. Of note for this clone: Its antigen is not known.

The CDR3 is 13 residues long. Trimming left V 0 bases short and J 5 bases short, with 7 bases between. The germline V gene encodes CDR1 SGDLS and CDR2 YYNGEE. The specimen was PBMCs. The chain carries TRBV9 and TRBJ2-3; D call uncertain. The receptor was derived from a woman aged 40 to 50 in good health and CMV-seropositive. CDR3 sequence reads: CASSVGLGDTQYF. The CDR3 bases are TGTGCCAGCAGCGTAGGACTTGGAGATACGCAGTATTTT.